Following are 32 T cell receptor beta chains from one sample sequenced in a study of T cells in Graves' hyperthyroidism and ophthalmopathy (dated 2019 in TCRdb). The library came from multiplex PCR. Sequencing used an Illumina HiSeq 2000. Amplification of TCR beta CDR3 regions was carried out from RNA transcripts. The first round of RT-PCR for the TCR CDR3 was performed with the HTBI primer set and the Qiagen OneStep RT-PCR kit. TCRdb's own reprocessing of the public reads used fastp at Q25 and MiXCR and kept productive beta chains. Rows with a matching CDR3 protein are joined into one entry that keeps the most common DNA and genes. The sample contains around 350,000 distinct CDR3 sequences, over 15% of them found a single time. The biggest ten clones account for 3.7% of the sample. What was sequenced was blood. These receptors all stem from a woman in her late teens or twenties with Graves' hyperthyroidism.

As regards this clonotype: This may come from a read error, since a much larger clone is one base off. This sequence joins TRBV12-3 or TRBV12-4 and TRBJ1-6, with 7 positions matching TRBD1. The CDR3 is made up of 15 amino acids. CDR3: CASSLQGGNNSALHF. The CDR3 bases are TGTGCCAGCAGTTTACAGGGGGGGAATAATTCAGCCCTCCACTTT.

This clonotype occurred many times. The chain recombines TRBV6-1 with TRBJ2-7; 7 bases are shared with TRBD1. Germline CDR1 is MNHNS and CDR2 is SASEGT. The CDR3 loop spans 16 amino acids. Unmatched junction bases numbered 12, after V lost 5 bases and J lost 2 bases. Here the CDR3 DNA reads TGTGCCAGCAGTCCTTACCCTAGGGACAGTACCTACGAGCAGTACTTC. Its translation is CASSPYPRDSTYEQYF.

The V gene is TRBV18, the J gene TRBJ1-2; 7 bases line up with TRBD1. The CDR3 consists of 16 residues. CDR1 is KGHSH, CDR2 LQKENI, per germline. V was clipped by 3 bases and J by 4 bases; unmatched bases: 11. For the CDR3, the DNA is TGTGCCAGCTCACCCCAGCCCGACAGGGCCATCTATGGCTACACCTTC. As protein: CASSPQPDRAIYGYTF.

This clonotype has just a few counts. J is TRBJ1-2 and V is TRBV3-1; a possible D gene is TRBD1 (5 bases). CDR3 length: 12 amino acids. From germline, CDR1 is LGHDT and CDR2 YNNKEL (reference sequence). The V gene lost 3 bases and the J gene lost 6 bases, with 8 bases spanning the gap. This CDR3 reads CASSQLRDGYTF. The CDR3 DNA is TGTGCCAGCAGCCAGCTCAGGGATGGCTACACCTTC.

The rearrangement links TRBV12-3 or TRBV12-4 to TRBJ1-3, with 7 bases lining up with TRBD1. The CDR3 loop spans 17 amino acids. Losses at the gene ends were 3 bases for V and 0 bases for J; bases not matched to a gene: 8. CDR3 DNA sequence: TGTGCCAGCAGTTTGGCCGGGACAGAAGTCTCTGGAAACACCATATATTTT. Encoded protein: CASSLAGTEVSGNTIYF.

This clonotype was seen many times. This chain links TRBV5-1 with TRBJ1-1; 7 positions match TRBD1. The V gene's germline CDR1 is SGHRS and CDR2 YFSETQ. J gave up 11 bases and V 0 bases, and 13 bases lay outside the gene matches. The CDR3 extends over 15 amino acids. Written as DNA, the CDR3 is TGCGCCAGCAGCTTGGGGGGACAGCCCCTAAACTCCGCTTTCTTT. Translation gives CASSLGGQPLNSAFF.

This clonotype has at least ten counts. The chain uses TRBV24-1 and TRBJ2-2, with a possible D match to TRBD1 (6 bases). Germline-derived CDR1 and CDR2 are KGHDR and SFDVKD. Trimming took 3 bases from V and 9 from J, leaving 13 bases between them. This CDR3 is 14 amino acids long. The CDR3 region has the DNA TGTGCCACCAGTGATCCAGGGGTTTCCCGGGAGCTGTTTTTT. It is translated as CATSDPGVSRELFF.

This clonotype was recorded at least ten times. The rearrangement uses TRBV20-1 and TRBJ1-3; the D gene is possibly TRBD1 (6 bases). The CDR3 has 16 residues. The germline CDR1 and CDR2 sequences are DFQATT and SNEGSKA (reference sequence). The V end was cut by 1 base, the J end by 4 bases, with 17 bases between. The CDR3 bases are TGCAGTGCTAGAGTTCCGGGCCAGGGGTCCGGAAACACCATATATTTT. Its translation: CSARVPGQGSGNTIYF.

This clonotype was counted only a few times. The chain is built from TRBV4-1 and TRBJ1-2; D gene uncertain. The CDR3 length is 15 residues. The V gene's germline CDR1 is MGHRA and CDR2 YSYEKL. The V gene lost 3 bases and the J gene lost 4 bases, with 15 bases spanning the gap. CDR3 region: CASSHKEPRIYGYTF. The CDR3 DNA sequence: TGCGCCAGCAGCCATAAGGAGCCCAGGATCTATGGCTACACCTTC.

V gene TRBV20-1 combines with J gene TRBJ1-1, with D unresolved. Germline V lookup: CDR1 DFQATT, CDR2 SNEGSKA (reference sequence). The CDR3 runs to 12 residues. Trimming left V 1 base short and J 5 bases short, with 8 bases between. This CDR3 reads CSARALATEAFF. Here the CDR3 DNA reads TGCAGTGCTAGAGCCTTGGCAACTGAAGCTTTCTTT.

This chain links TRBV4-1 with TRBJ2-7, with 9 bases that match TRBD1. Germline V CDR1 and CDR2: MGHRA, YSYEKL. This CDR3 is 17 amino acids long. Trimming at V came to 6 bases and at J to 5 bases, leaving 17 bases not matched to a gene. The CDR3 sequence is CASRADRSGTGLNEQYF. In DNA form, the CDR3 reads TGCGCCAGCAGGGCAGATAGGTCGGGGACAGGGTTGAACGAGCAGTACTTC.

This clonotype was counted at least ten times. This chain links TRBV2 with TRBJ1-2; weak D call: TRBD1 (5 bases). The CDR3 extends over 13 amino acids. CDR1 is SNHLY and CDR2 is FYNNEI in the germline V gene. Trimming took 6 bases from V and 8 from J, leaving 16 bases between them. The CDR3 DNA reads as TGTGCCAGCAGCGGGACTTATCAAAGAGGCTACACCTTC. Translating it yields CASSGTYQRGYTF. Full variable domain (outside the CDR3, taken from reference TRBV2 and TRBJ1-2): EPEVTQTPSHQVTQMGQEVILRCVPISNHLYFYWYRQILGQKVEFLVSFYNNEISEKSEIFDDQFSVERPDGSNFTLKIRSTKLEDSAMYFCASSGTYQRGYTFGSGTRLTVV.

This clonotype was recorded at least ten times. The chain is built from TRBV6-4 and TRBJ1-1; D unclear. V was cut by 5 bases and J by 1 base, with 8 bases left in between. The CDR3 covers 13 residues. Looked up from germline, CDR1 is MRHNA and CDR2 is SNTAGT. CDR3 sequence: CASSIRQNTEAFF. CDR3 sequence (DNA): TGTGCCAGCAGTATTCGACAGAACACTGAAGCTTTCTTT.

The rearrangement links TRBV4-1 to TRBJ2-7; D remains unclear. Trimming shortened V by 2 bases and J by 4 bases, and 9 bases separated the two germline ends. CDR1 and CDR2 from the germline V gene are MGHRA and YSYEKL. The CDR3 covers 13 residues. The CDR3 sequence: CASSQNDLYEQYF. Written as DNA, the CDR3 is TGCGCCAGCAGCCAAAATGACCTATACGAGCAGTACTTC.

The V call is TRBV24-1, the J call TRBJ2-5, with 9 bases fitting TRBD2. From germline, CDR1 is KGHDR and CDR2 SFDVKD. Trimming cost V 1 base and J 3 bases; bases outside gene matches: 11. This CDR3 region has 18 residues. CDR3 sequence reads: CATSDLGLAGREKETQYF. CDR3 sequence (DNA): TGTGCCACCAGTGATTTAGGGCTAGCGGGGCGAGAAAAAGAGACCCAGTACTTC.

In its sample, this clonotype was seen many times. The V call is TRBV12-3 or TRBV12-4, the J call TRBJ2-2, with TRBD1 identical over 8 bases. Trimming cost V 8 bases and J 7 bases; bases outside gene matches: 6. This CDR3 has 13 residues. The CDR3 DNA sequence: TGTGCCAGCGGGAGACAGGGGAGCGGGGAGCTGTTTTTT. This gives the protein CASGRQGSGELFF.

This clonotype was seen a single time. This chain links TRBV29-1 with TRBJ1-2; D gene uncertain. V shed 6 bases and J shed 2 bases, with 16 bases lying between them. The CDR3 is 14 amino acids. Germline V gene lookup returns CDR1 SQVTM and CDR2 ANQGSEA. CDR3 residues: CSVPSGVRNYGYTF. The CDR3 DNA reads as TGCAGCGTCCCGTCGGGAGTCCGAAACTATGGCTACACCTTC.

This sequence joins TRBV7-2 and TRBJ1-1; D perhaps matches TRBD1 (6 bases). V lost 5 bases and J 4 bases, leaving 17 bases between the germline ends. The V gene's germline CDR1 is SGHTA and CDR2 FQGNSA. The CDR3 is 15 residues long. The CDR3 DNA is TGTGCCAGCAGCCTCTGGACAGCCAGGGGCACTGAAGCTTTCTTT. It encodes CASSLWTARGTEAFF.

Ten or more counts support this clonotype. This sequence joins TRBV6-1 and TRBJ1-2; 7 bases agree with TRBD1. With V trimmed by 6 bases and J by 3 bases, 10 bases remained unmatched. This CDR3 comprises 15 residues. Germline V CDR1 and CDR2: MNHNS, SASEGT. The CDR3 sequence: CASRDRVPSDYGYTF. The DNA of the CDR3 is TGTGCCAGCAGAGACAGGGTCCCCTCGGACTATGGCTACACCTTC.

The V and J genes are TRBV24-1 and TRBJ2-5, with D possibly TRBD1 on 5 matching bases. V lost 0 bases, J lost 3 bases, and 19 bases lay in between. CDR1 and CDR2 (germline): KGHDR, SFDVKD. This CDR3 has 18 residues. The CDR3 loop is CATSDLEKAQGTKETQYF. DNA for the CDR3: TGTGCCACCAGTGATTTGGAGAAAGCGCAGGGTACCAAAGAGACCCAGTACTTC.

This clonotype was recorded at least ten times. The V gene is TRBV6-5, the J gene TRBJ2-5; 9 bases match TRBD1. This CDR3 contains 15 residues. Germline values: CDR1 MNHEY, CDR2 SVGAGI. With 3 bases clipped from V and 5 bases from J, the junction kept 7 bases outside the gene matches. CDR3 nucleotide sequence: TGTGCCAGCAGTTATCGCGGGACAGGGAGTGAGACCCAGTACTTC. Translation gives CASSYRGTGSETQYF.

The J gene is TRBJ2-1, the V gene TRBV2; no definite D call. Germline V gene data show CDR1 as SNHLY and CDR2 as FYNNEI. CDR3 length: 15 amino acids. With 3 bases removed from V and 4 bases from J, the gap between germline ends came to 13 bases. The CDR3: CASSESRLSYNEQFF. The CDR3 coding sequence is TGTGCCAGCAGTGAGTCTCGACTTTCATACAATGAGCAGTTCTTC.

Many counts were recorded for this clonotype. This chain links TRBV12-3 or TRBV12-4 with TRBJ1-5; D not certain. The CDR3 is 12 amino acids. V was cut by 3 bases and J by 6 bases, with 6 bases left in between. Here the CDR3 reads CASSFPGQPQHF. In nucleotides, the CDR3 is TGTGCCAGCAGTTTTCCCGGTCAGCCCCAGCATTTT.

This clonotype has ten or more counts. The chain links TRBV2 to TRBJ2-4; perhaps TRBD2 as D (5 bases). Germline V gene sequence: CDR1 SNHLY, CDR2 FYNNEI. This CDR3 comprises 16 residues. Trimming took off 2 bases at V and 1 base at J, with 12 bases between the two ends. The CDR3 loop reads CASSEMGDVAKNIQYF. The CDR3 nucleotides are TGTGCCAGCAGTGAAATGGGAGACGTGGCCAAAAACATTCAGTACTTC.

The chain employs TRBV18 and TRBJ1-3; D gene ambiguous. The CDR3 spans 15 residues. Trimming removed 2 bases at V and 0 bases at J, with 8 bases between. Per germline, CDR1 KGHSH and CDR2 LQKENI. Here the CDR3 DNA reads TGTGCCAGCTCACCAGGGTCCAGCTCTGGAAACACCATATATTTT. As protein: CASSPGSSSGNTIYF.

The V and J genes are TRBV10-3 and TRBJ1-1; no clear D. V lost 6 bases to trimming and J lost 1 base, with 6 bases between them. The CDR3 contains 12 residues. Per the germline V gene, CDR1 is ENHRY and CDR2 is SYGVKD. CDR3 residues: CAISPRNTEAFF. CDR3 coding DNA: TGTGCCATCAGCCCTAGGAACACTGAAGCTTTCTTT.

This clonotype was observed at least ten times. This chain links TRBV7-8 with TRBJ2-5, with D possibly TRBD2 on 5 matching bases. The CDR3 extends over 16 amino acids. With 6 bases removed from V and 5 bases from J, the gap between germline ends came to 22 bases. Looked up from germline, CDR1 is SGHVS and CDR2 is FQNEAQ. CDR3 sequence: CASRASLGLESETQYF. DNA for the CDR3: TGTGCCAGCAGGGCCTCACTAGGATTGGAGTCGGAGACCCAGTACTTC. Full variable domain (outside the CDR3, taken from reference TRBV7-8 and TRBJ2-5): GAGVSQSPRYKVAKRGQDVALRCDPISGHVSLFWYQQALGQGPEFLTYFQNEAQLDKSGLPSDRFFAERPEGSVSTLKIQRTQQEDSAVYLCASRASLGLESETQYFGPGTRLLVL.

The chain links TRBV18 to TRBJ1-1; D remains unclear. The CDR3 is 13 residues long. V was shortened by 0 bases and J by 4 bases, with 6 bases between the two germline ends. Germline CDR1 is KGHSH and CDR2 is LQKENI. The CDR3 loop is CASSPPPSTEAFF. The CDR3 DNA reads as TGTGCCAGCTCACCACCGCCGAGCACTGAAGCTTTCTTT.

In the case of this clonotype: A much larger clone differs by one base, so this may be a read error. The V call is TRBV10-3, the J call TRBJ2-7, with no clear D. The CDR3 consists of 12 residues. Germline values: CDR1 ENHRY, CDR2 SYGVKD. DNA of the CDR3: TGTGCCATCAGTGAGTCCATCTACGAGCAGTGCTTC. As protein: CAISESIYEQCF.

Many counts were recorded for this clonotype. The CDR3 here is CASSFRVEQYF. CDR3 DNA: TGTGCCAGCAGTTTCAGGGTCGAGCAGTACTTC. This sequence joins TRBV28 and TRBJ2-7, with TRBD1 as a possible D gene (5 bases). With 3 bases removed from V and 6 bases from J, the gap between germline ends came to 6 bases. The CDR3 has 11 amino acids. Germline V gene sequence: CDR1 MDHEN, CDR2 SYDVKM.

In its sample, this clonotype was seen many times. CDR3 nucleotides: TGTGCCAGCAGTGTCCGCCAGGGGTCGTGGGAGACCCAGTACTTC. This translates into CASSVRQGSWETQYF. V usage is TRBV2 and J usage is TRBJ2-5; maybe TRBD1 (6 bases). Germline V gene data show CDR1 as SNHLY and CDR2 as FYNNEI. Trimming took off 4 bases at V and 5 bases at J, with 17 bases between the two ends. The CDR3 is 15 amino acids.

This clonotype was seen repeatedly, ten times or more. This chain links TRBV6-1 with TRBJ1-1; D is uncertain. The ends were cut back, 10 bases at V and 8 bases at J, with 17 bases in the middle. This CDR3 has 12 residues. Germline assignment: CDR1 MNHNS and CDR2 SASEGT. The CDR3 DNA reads TGTGCCACCTCCTACGGGGTCACAGAAGCTTTCTTT. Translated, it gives CATSYGVTEAFF.